Listed here are 24 T cell receptor beta chains from one sample, sequenced in a study of blood T cell repertoires in COVID-19. TCRdb's table, derived via immunoSEQ multiplex PCR, lists solely in-frame clones and lacks some. The sample contains 130,000 or so clones, 88% of which appear only once. Sequencing was carried out using peripheral blood. The receptor source for this set is a human donor with COVID-19, enrolled during active disease. The donor label of this sample is uncertain.

This clone showed up just a few times. This chain links TRBV7-9 with TRBJ2-6; D not certain. Trimming removed 4 bases from V and 0 bases from J, with 13 bases in between. The V gene's germline CDR1 is SEHNR and CDR2 FQNEAQ (reference sequence). The CDR3 loop spans 17 amino acids. CDR3 amino acids: CASSSVPTGSGANVLTF. The CDR3 DNA reads as TGTGCCAGCAGCTCCGTCCCGACGGGCTCTGGGGCCAACGTCCTGACTTTC.

This sequence joins TRBV6-5 and TRBJ1-5; 8 nucleotides align to TRBD1. With V trimmed by 2 bases and J by 5 bases, 2 bases remained unmatched. The CDR3 loop spans 14 amino acids. Germline values: CDR1 MNHEY, CDR2 SVGAGI. CDR3 nucleotide sequence: TGTGCCAGCAGTTACGCGACAGGGGATCAGCCCCAGCATTTT. Translated, it gives CASSYATGDQPQHF.

V and J are TRBV13 and TRBJ2-3, with 7 bases identical to TRBD2. Germline CDR1 reads PRHDT; CDR2 reads FYEKMQ (reference sequence). The J segment lost 2 bases and the V segment lost 2 bases, leaving 4 bases of the junction unmatched. This CDR3 has 15 residues. This chain's CDR3 is CASSLLAANTDTQYF. The CDR3 nucleotides are TGTGCCAGCAGCTTACTAGCGGCTAACACAGATACGCAGTATTTT.

The V gene is TRBV7-9, the J gene TRBJ1-1; no clear D gene. The CDR3 sequence is 14 residues long. Germline CDR1 is SEHNR and CDR2 is FQNEAQ (reference sequence). V lost 1 base and J 7 bases, leaving 13 bases between the germline ends. The CDR3 DNA reads as TGTGCCAGCAGCTTAGAGAACAGTGCCCATGAAGCTTTCTTT. It codes for CASSLENSAHEAFF.

The CDR3 region is CASSEFSREGDTQYF. The CDR3 nucleotides are TGTGCCAGCAGTGAATTTTCGCGGGAGGGAGATACGCAGTATTTT. The gene calls are TRBV2 and TRBJ2-3; 9 bases align to TRBD2. CDR3 size: 15 residues. The V gene end was trimmed by 2 bases and the J gene end by 5 bases; junction bases not matched to a gene: 5. In germline, CDR1 is SNHLY, CDR2 FYNNEI.

V gene TRBV6-5 combines with J gene TRBJ1-5; perhaps TRBD1 as D (5 bases). V was cut by 6 bases and J by 7 bases, with 13 bases left in between. There are 13 residues in the CDR3. Germline lookup yields CDR1 MNHEY and CDR2 SVGAGI. CDR3 nucleotide sequence: TGTGCCAGCAGCATAGGGGTACGCCAGCCCCAGCATTTT. Translated, it gives CASSIGVRQPQHF.

This chain links TRBV19 with TRBJ2-7; TRBD1 matches 7 bases. Germline CDR1 is LNHDA and CDR2 is SQIVND (reference sequence). Losses at the gene ends were 3 bases for V and 4 bases for J; bases not matched to a gene: 6. This CDR3 has 14 residues. The CDR3 coding sequence is TGTGCCAGTAGTATTGAAGGGGGCGGGTACGAGCAGTACTTC. Protein: CASSIEGGGYEQYF.

The V call is TRBV7-9, the J call TRBJ2-1; 16 nucleotides agree with TRBD2. Per the germline V gene, CDR1 is SEHNR and CDR2 is FQNEAQ (reference sequence). After removal of 5 bases from V and 4 bases from J, the junction contained 11 bases not matched to a gene. The CDR3 spans 19 residues. CDR3 bases: TGTGCCAGCAGCGGTGGGACTAGCGGGGGGGCCTTCACTTACAATGAGCAGTTCTTC. Encoded protein: CASSGGTSGGAFTYNEQFF.

The rearrangement uses TRBV10-3 and TRBJ1-6, with TRBD1 identical over 7 bases. The length of the CDR3 is 14 residues. The germline CDR1 and CDR2 sequences are ENHRY and SYGVKD. V lost 10 bases, J lost 10 bases, and 13 bases stayed unmatched. CDR3: CATRIDRVGSPLHF. The DNA for the CDR3 is TGTGCCACCCGAATCGACAGGGTCGGATCACCCCTCCACTTT.

This clone has a handful of counts. V is TRBV6-5 and J is TRBJ1-2; D ambiguous. The germline V and J ends were trimmed by 0 bases and 6 bases, with 14 bases remaining between them. This CDR3 is built from 15 residues. Germline CDR1 is MNHEY and CDR2 is SVGAGI. CDR3 DNA sequence: TGTGCCAGCAGTTACTCTAGTAGCCAATCGAATGGCTACACCTTC. Its translation: CASSYSSSQSNGYTF.

The CDR3 DNA reads TGCGCCAGCAGCCCCGGACAGACCGAAGCTTTCTTT. Translating it yields CASSPGQTEAFF. V and J are TRBV5-1 and TRBJ1-1; perhaps TRBD1 as D (6 bases). Germline V gene sequence: CDR1 SGHRS, CDR2 YFSETQ. V gave up 4 bases and J gave up 8 bases, with 12 bases separating them. The CDR3 loop spans 12 amino acids.

V gene TRBV18 combines with J gene TRBJ1-1; weak D call: TRBD1 (6 bases). The CDR3 has 16 amino acids. With 3 bases removed from V and 7 bases from J, the gap between germline ends came to 21 bases. Per germline, CDR1 KGHSH and CDR2 LQKENI. As DNA, the CDR3 is TGTGCCAGCTCACCGTCGGGGGGCAGACAGGACAGTGAAGCTTTCTTT. It yields the protein CASSPSGGRQDSEAFF. The full variable domain, completed using reference TRBV18 and TRBJ1-1, is NAGVMQNPRHLVRRRGQEARLRCSPMKGHSHVYWYRQLPEEGLKFMVYLQKENIIDESGMPKERFSAEFPKEGPSILRIQQVVRGDSAAYFCASSPSGGRQDSEAFFGQGTRLTVV.

The chain is built from TRBV5-4 and TRBJ2-7; 10 nucleotides line up with TRBD2. The CDR3 spans 16 residues. CDR1 SGHNT and CDR2 YYREEE come from the germline V gene (reference sequence). After removal of 0 bases from V and 7 bases from J, the junction contained 10 bases not matched to a gene. Written as DNA, the CDR3 is TGTGCCAGCAGCTTGGAAGGCGAGCGGGGGGGTCAGGAGCAGTACTTC. Amino acid sequence: CASSLEGERGGQEQYF. The variable domain in full, with the rest retrieved from reference TRBV5-4 and TRBJ2-7, is ETGVTQSPTHLIKTRGQQVTLRCSSQSGHNTVSWYQQALGQGPQFIFQYYREEENGRGNFPPRFSGLQFPNYSSELNVNALELDDSALYLCASSLEGERGGQEQYFGPGTRLTVT.

This chain uses TRBV19 with TRBJ1-2, with TRBD1 matching over 8 bases. Germline V gives CDR1 LNHDA, CDR2 SQIVND (reference sequence). V trimming: 3 bases; J trimming: 8 bases; junction bases outside the gene matches: 5. The CDR3 extends over 13 amino acids. The CDR3 sequence is CASSMGQALGYTF. In nucleotides, the CDR3 is TGTGCCAGTAGTATGGGACAGGCCCTGGGCTACACCTTC.

The chain is built from TRBV25-1 and TRBJ2-3; 7 bases are a match to TRBD2. The trim removed 4 bases at V and 4 bases at J, leaving 8 bases unmatched. Germline CDR1 is MGHDK and CDR2 is SYGVNS. The CDR3 is 15 residues long. The CDR3 DNA follows: TGTGCCAGCAGTGGGAACAGTCGGGGGGCAGATACGCAGTATTTT. Its protein is CASSGNSRGADTQYF.

The V call is TRBV2, the J call TRBJ1-6, with D perhaps TRBD1 (6 bases). Trimming stripped 7 bases from V and 9 bases from J, with 16 bases between. The CDR3 covers 14 residues. Germline CDR1 is SNHLY and CDR2 is FYNNEI. The CDR3 loop is CASTSSGGGSPLHF. The CDR3 region has the DNA TGTGCCAGCACCTCATCGGGGGGCGGTTCACCCCTCCACTTT. The full variable domain, rest sourced from reference TRBV2 and TRBJ1-6, is EPEVTQTPSHQVTQMGQEVILRCVPISNHLYFYWYRQILGQKVEFLVSFYNNEISEKSEIFDDQFSVERPDGSNFTLKIRSTKLEDSAMYFCASTSSGGGSPLHFGNGTRLTVT.

The chain is built from TRBV7-3 and TRBJ1-2; 10 positions match TRBD1. Germline CDR1 reads SGHTA; CDR2 reads FQGTGA. CDR3 size: 15 residues. Trimming took 4 bases from V and 7 from J; bases not matched to a gene: 9. The CDR3 DNA sequence: TGTGCCAGCAGCTCCACCCGACAGGGGGCGATTGGCTACACCTTC. The encoded protein is CASSSTRQGAIGYTF. Full variable domain (rest looked up from reference TRBV7-3 and TRBJ1-2): GAGVSQTPSNKVTEKGKYVELRCDPISGHTALYWYRQSLGQGPEFLIYFQGTGAADDSGLPNDRFFAVRPEGSVSTLKIQRTERGDSAVYLCASSSTRQGAIGYTFGSGTRLTVV.

V usage is TRBV11-3 and J usage is TRBJ1-1; a weak D match, TRBD1 (5 bases). The CDR3 is 14 amino acids. V was clipped by 4 bases and J by 1 base, with 10 bases between them. Germline lookup yields CDR1 SGHNT and CDR2 YENEEA. DNA of the CDR3: TGTGCCAGCAGCTCCTACGGACAGAACACTGAAGCTTTCTTT. Translated, it gives CASSSYGQNTEAFF.

V is TRBV24-1 and J is TRBJ2-1; a possible D gene is TRBD2 (6 bases). With 0 bases removed from V and 9 bases from J, the gap between germline ends came to 17 bases. The CDR3 covers 16 residues. The germline CDR1 and CDR2 sequences are KGHDR and SFDVKD. Here the CDR3 reads CATSDLDGRSLGEQFF. CDR3 in DNA: TGTGCCACCAGTGATTTGGACGGGAGATCCCTGGGTGAGCAGTTCTTC.

This chain joins TRBV6-1 and TRBJ2-7; D uncertain. The germline V and J ends were trimmed by 1 base and 3 bases, with 10 bases remaining between them. Germline lookup yields CDR1 MNHNS and CDR2 SASEGT. The CDR3 totals 14 residues. The CDR3 DNA sequence: TGTGCCAGCAGTGAAGGGGCATCCCACTACGAGCAGTACTTC. Protein sequence: CASSEGASHYEQYF.

The chain has TRBV5-1 and TRBJ2-1; TRBD2 aligns across 11 bases. J lost 9 bases, V lost 0 bases, and 5 bases had no gene match. Germline CDR1 SGHRS, CDR2 YFSETQ. CDR3 length: 15 amino acids. The CDR3 loop is CASSLVASGGIEQFF. CDR3 DNA: TGCGCCAGCAGCTTGGTGGCTAGCGGGGGGATTGAGCAGTTCTTC.

This clone occurred a few times. The V gene is TRBV3-1 (or the pseudogene TRBV3-2), the J gene TRBJ1-5; D not certain. V gave up 1 base and J gave up 5 bases, with 9 bases separating them. This CDR3 is 14 amino acids long. The germline V gene encodes CDR1 LGHDT and CDR2 YNNKEL (reference sequence). Written as DNA, the CDR3 is TGTGCCAGCAGCCAAGGTGGAGGATATCAGCCCCAGCATTTT. Residues: CASSQGGGYQPQHF.

The chain combines TRBV5-1 with TRBJ2-2; 7 bases fit TRBD2. This CDR3 has 16 residues. Germline assignment: CDR1 SGHRS and CDR2 YFSETQ. Trimming removed 2 bases from V and 5 bases from J; junction bases left unmatched: 9. In nucleotides, the CDR3 is TGCGCCAGCAGCTTCCCGACGGGGGGAGCGACCGGGGAGCTGTTTTTT. Translating gives CASSFPTGGATGELFF.

This clone was seen once. The chain joins TRBV18 to TRBJ1-2, with a weak D call TRBD1 (5 bases). V was shortened by 4 bases and J by 7 bases, with 7 bases between the two germline ends. Germline assignment: CDR1 KGHSH and CDR2 LQKENI. This CDR3 is built from 11 residues. CDR3 residues: CASSRGVGYTF. The CDR3 DNA follows: TGTGCCAGCTCACGGGGGGTTGGCTACACCTTC.